Listed below are T cell receptor beta chains from one sample, sequenced in a study of Ad26.COV2.S vaccination and SARS-CoV-2 variants. Using immunoSEQ multiplex PCR, the repertoire was profiled, and TCRdb retains in-frame clones only, with some absent. The sample carries 300,000 to 450,000 clones, around 92% recorded once. This material consisted of peripheral blood, taken after recovery from COVID-19. The receptors were gathered from a human donor who had recovered from COVID-19. The CDR3 runs from the conserved cysteine through the conserved F or W. The order of the fields is clone size, J gene, V gene, D gene, CDR3 protein, CDR3 DNA. The D gene is left open where the match is weak. Clone sizes are given selectively: once, few, many, or a class where the clone is expanded.

clone size: NA
J gene: TRBJ2-4
V gene: TRBV7-9
D gene: NA
CDR3 protein: CASSENSAVAKNIQYF
CDR3 DNA: TGTGCCAGCAGCGAGAATTCGGCGGTAGCCAAAAACATTCAGTACTTC

clone size: once
J gene: TRBJ2-1
V gene: TRBV7-3
D gene: NA
CDR3 protein: CASSILAGVTYNEQFF
CDR3 DNA: TGTGCCAGCAGCATCTTGGCAGGGGTGACCTACAATGAGCAGTTCTTC

clone size: once
J gene: TRBJ2-7
V gene: TRBV2
D gene: TRBD1
CDR3 protein: CASSEALQRQGKQDF
CDR3 DNA: TGTGCCAGCAGTGAAGCCCTTCAACGACAGGGCAAGCAGGACTTC

clone size: NA
J gene: TRBJ1-1
V gene: TRBV18
D gene: NA
CDR3 protein: CASSPGGSLNTEAFF
CDR3 DNA: TGTGCCAGCTCACCGGGGGGGTCCCTGAACACTGAAGCTTTCTTT

clone size: NA
J gene: TRBJ1-6
V gene: TRBV11-2
D gene: TRBD1
CDR3 protein: CASSSKRTGGSYNSPLHF
CDR3 DNA: TGTGCCAGCAGCTCGAAAAGGACAGGGGGCTCCTATAATTCACCCCTCCACTTT

clone size: NA
J gene: TRBJ2-1
V gene: TRBV5-1
D gene: TRBD2
CDR3 protein: CASSLARAGSSYNEQFF
CDR3 DNA: TGCGCCAGCAGCTTGGCCCGAGCGGGGAGCTCCTACAATGAGCAGTTCTTC

clone size: NA
J gene: TRBJ2-7
V gene: TRBV25-1
D gene: TRBD1
CDR3 protein: CASMGQGAYEQYF
CDR3 DNA: TGTGCCAGCATGGGACAGGGGGCTTACGAGCAGTACTTC

clone size: NA
J gene: TRBJ2-3
V gene: TRBV27
D gene: TRBD1
CDR3 protein: CASSRDREGDTQYF
CDR3 DNA: TGTGCCAGCAGCAGGGACAGGGAGGGAGATACGCAGTATTTT

clone size: NA
J gene: TRBJ2-7
V gene: TRBV4-1
D gene: TRBD1
CDR3 protein: CASSPGQSYEQYF
CDR3 DNA: TGCGCCAGCAGCCCGGGACAGTCCTACGAGCAGTACTTC

clone size: NA
J gene: TRBJ1-6
V gene: TRBV6-5
D gene: NA
CDR3 protein: CASSYRQEPSPLHF
CDR3 DNA: TGTGCCAGCAGTTACAGACAGGAACCCTCACCCCTCCACTTT

clone size: NA
J gene: TRBJ1-6
V gene: TRBV6-5
D gene: TRBD1
CDR3 protein: CASSYRDSSYNSPLHF
CDR3 DNA: TGTGCCAGCAGTTACCGGGACAGCTCCTATAATTCACCCCTCCACTTT

clone size: NA
J gene: TRBJ2-6
V gene: TRBV7-9
D gene: TRBD2
CDR3 protein: CASSPGTSGANSGANVLTF
CDR3 DNA: TGTGCCAGCAGCCCTGGGACTAGCGGGGCCAACTCTGGGGCCAACGTCCTGACTTTC

clone size: NA
J gene: TRBJ1-1
V gene: TRBV5-5
D gene: NA
CDR3 protein: CASSLMRLNTEAFF
CDR3 DNA: TGTGCCAGCAGCTTGATGAGGTTGAACACTGAAGCTTTCTTT

clone size: NA
J gene: TRBJ2-5
V gene: TRBV5-1
D gene: NA
CDR3 protein: CASSLPPQETQYF
CDR3 DNA: TGCGCCAGCAGCTTACCGCCTCAAGAGACCCAGTACTTC

clone size: NA
J gene: TRBJ1-6
V gene: TRBV6-6
D gene: TRBD1
CDR3 protein: CASTPGGGGSPLHF
CDR3 DNA: TGTGCCAGCACCCCCGGAGGGGGCGGGTCACCCCTCCACTTT

clone size: NA
J gene: TRBJ1-1
V gene: TRBV6-1
D gene: TRBD1
CDR3 protein: CASSDSRTGGSEAFF
CDR3 DNA: TGTGCCAGCAGTGACAGCAGGACAGGGGGGTCTGAAGCTTTCTTT

clone size: NA
J gene: TRBJ1-2
V gene: TRBV7-9
D gene: NA
CDR3 protein: CASSSPNPKTGAANYGYTF
CDR3 DNA: TGTGCCAGCAGCTCCCCGAACCCAAAGACAGGCGCTGCTAACTATGGCTACACCTTC

clone size: NA
J gene: TRBJ2-3
V gene: TRBV4-1
D gene: NA
CDR3 protein: CASSPGRDTDTQYF
CDR3 DNA: TGCGCCAGCAGCCCCGGACGCGACACAGATACGCAGTATTTT

clone size: NA
J gene: TRBJ2-7
V gene: TRBV25-1
D gene: NA
CDR3 protein: CASSRAGQAFYEQYF
CDR3 DNA: TGTGCCAGCAGTCGAGCGGGACAGGCCTTCTACGAGCAGTACTTC

clone size: NA
J gene: TRBJ2-2
V gene: TRBV7-9
D gene: NA
CDR3 protein: CASSPLAGELFF
CDR3 DNA: TGTGCCAGCAGCCCCCTAGCTGGGGAGCTGTTTTTT

clone size: NA
J gene: TRBJ1-3
V gene: TRBV19
D gene: NA
CDR3 protein: CASRGGPGNTIYF
CDR3 DNA: TGTGCCAGTAGGGGCGGGCCTGGAAACACCATATATTTT

clone size: NA
J gene: TRBJ1-2
V gene: TRBV4-1
D gene: NA
CDR3 protein: CASSTTPLQGLYGYTF
CDR3 DNA: TGCGCCAGCAGTACGACACCACTACAGGGCCTCTATGGCTACACCTTC

clone size: NA
J gene: TRBJ1-1
V gene: TRBV15
D gene: NA
CDR3 protein: CATSRDTGTEAFF
CDR3 DNA: TGTGCCACCAGCAGAGATACGGGAACTGAAGCTTTCTTT

clone size: NA
J gene: TRBJ2-2
V gene: TRBV19
D gene: NA
CDR3 protein: CASSLPPSTGELFF
CDR3 DNA: TGTGCCAGTAGCCTCCCCCCGTCCACCGGGGAGCTGTTTTTT

clone size: once
J gene: TRBJ1-2
V gene: TRBV5-1
D gene: NA
CDR3 protein: CASSHEVLGGYTF
CDR3 DNA: TGCGCCAGCAGCCATGAAGTCTTGGGCGGCTACACCTTC

clone size: once
J gene: TRBJ2-6
V gene: TRBV3-1/TRBV3-2
D gene: NA
CDR3 protein: CASSRMANSGANVLTF
CDR3 DNA: TGTGCCAGCAGCCGGATGGCCAACTCTGGGGCCAACGTCCTGACTTTC

clone size: NA
J gene: TRBJ1-2
V gene: TRBV6-6
D gene: TRBD1
CDR3 protein: CASSYSSGGGYTF
CDR3 DNA: TGTGCCAGCAGTTACTCGTCAGGGGGTGGCTACACCTTC

clone size: once
J gene: TRBJ2-7
V gene: TRBV4-1
D gene: NA
CDR3 protein: CASSQVRDGSYEQYF
CDR3 DNA: TGCGCCAGCAGCCAAGTCCGGGACGGCTCCTACGAGCAGTACTTC

clone size: NA
J gene: TRBJ1-4
V gene: TRBV15
D gene: TRBD1
CDR3 protein: CATSREWTGEEKLFF
CDR3 DNA: TGTGCCACCAGCAGGGAATGGACAGGGGAGGAAAAACTGTTTTTT

clone size: NA
J gene: TRBJ2-5
V gene: TRBV7-9
D gene: TRBD2
CDR3 protein: CASSEGGSGILQETQYF
CDR3 DNA: TGTGCCAGCAGCGAAGGTGGTAGCGGGATACTTCAAGAGACCCAGTACTTC

clone size: NA
J gene: TRBJ1-1
V gene: TRBV6-2/TRBV6-3
D gene: NA
CDR3 protein: CASSPLRAGEARTEAFF
CDR3 DNA: TGTGCCAGCAGCCCTTTGAGGGCAGGGGAGGCGAGGACTGAAGCTTTCTTT

clone size: NA
J gene: TRBJ1-2
V gene: TRBV4-1
D gene: NA
CDR3 protein: CASSQERTQGYTF
CDR3 DNA: TGCGCCAGCAGCCAAGAACGGACGCAGGGCTACACCTTC

clone size: NA
J gene: TRBJ2-7
V gene: TRBV11-2
D gene: NA
CDR3 protein: CASSFGRAQGPSTYEQYF
CDR3 DNA: TGTGCCAGCAGCTTCGGTCGGGCCCAGGGCCCATCTACCTACGAGCAGTACTTC

clone size: NA
J gene: TRBJ1-1
V gene: TRBV15
D gene: NA
CDR3 protein: CATSRDQGWAEAFF
CDR3 DNA: TGTGCCACCAGCAGAGATCAGGGTTGGGCTGAAGCTTTCTTT

clone size: NA
J gene: TRBJ1-2
V gene: TRBV2
D gene: NA
CDR3 protein: CASSYRTGGGYTF
CDR3 DNA: TGTGCCAGCAGCTACAGAACAGGCGGTGGCTACACCTTC

clone size: NA
J gene: TRBJ1-4
V gene: TRBV11-2
D gene: NA
CDR3 protein: CASSLGAANEKLFF
CDR3 DNA: TGTGCCAGCAGCTTAGGAGCAGCTAATGAAAAACTGTTTTTT

clone size: NA
J gene: TRBJ2-5
V gene: TRBV7-8
D gene: NA
CDR3 protein: CASSPQDKKETQYF
CDR3 DNA: TGTGCCAGCAGCCCTCAAGACAAGAAAGAGACCCAGTACTTC

clone size: NA
J gene: TRBJ2-5
V gene: TRBV7-9
D gene: NA
CDR3 protein: CASSLAEAQETQYF
CDR3 DNA: TGTGCCAGCAGCTTAGCGGAAGCCCAAGAGACCCAGTACTTC

clone size: NA
J gene: TRBJ2-2
V gene: TRBV12-5
D gene: TRBD2
CDR3 protein: CASGLGTGGHTGELFF
CDR3 DNA: TGTGCTAGTGGTTTGGGGACGGGGGGACACACCGGGGAGCTGTTTTTT

clone size: once
J gene: TRBJ1-1
V gene: TRBV2
D gene: NA
CDR3 protein: CASRGQVVPEAFF
CDR3 DNA: TGTGCCAGCAGGGGCCAGGTGGTTCCTGAAGCTTTCTTT

clone size: NA
J gene: TRBJ2-5
V gene: TRBV9
D gene: TRBD2
CDR3 protein: CASSAGSSGVGTQYF
CDR3 DNA: TGTGCCAGCAGCGCCGGGTCTAGCGGGGTTGGGACCCAGTACTTC

clone size: NA
J gene: TRBJ2-5
V gene: TRBV5-5
D gene: NA
CDR3 protein: CASSVLGKGETQYF
CDR3 DNA: TGTGCCAGCAGCGTGTTGGGAAAGGGCGAGACCCAGTACTTC

clone size: NA
J gene: TRBJ1-2
V gene: TRBV4-1
D gene: NA
CDR3 protein: CASSQVDFIGPANYGYTF
CDR3 DNA: TGCGCCAGCAGCCAAGTAGACTTCATCGGGCCAGCCAACTATGGCTACACCTTC

clone size: NA
J gene: TRBJ1-4
V gene: TRBV7-9
D gene: NA
CDR3 protein: CASSPPTATNEKLFF
CDR3 DNA: TGTGCCAGCAGCCCTCCGACTGCAACTAATGAAAAACTGTTTTTT

clone size: NA
J gene: TRBJ2-1
V gene: TRBV29-1
D gene: NA
CDR3 protein: CSAEANEQFF
CDR3 DNA: TGCAGCGCTGAAGCAAATGAGCAGTTCTTC

clone size: once
J gene: TRBJ1-5
V gene: TRBV4-2
D gene: NA
CDR3 protein: CASSQDLGTGNNQPQHF
CDR3 DNA: TGTGCCAGCAGCCAAGATCTCGGAACAGGGAACAATCAGCCCCAGCATTTT

clone size: NA
J gene: TRBJ2-7
V gene: TRBV15
D gene: NA
CDR3 protein: CATSRAGGGYEQYF
CDR3 DNA: TGTGCCACCAGCAGAGCTGGAGGGGGCTACGAGCAGTACTTC

clone size: NA
J gene: TRBJ1-2
V gene: TRBV9
D gene: NA
CDR3 protein: CASSAPTGSYGYTF
CDR3 DNA: TGTGCCAGCAGCGCCCCGACAGGTTCTTATGGCTACACCTTC

clone size: NA
J gene: TRBJ2-5
V gene: TRBV19
D gene: NA
CDR3 protein: CASSSSGGETQYF
CDR3 DNA: TGTGCCAGTAGTTCGAGCGGAGGGGAGACCCAGTACTTC

clone size: once
J gene: TRBJ2-7
V gene: TRBV7-9
D gene: NA
CDR3 protein: CASSLAQGSEQYF
CDR3 DNA: TGTGCCAGCAGCTTAGCGCAGGGAAGCGAGCAGTACTTC

clone size: NA
J gene: TRBJ1-2
V gene: TRBV7-2
D gene: NA
CDR3 protein: CASSLGVGRAHYGYTF
CDR3 DNA: TGTGCCAGCAGCTTAGGGGTGGGCCGAGCGCACTATGGCTACACCTTC

clone size: NA
J gene: TRBJ1-2
V gene: TRBV5-8
D gene: NA
CDR3 protein: CASSFRSALSYGYTF
CDR3 DNA: TGTGCCAGCAGCTTCCGATCAGCTCTCTCCTATGGCTACACCTTC

clone size: NA
J gene: TRBJ2-6
V gene: TRBV6-2/TRBV6-3
D gene: TRBD2
CDR3 protein: CASSGLAGRISGANVLTF
CDR3 DNA: TGTGCCAGCAGCGGACTAGCGGGGAGAATCTCTGGGGCCAACGTCCTGACTTTC

clone size: NA
J gene: TRBJ2-7
V gene: TRBV7-6
D gene: NA
CDR3 protein: CASSTGTGYYEQYF
CDR3 DNA: TGTGCCAGCAGCACCGGGACGGGCTACTACGAGCAGTACTTC